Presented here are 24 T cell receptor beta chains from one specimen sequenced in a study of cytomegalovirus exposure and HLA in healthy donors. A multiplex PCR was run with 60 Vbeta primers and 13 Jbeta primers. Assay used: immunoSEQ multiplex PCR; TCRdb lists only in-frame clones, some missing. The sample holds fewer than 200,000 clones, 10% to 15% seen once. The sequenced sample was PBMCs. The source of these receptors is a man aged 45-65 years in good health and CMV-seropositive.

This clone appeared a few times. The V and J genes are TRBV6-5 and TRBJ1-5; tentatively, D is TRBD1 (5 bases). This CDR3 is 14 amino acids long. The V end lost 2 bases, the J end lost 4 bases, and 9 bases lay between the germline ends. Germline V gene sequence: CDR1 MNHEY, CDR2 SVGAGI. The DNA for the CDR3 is TGTGCCAGCAGTTACAGGCAGGGTAATCAGCCCCAGCATTTT. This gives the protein CASSYRQGNQPQHF.

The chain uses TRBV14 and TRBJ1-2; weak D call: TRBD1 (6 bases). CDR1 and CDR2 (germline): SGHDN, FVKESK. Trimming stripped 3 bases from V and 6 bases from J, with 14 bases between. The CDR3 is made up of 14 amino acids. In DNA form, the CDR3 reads TGTGCCAGCAGCCAGGGGGCAGCTAGGCATGGCTACACCTTC. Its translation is CASSQGAARHGYTF.

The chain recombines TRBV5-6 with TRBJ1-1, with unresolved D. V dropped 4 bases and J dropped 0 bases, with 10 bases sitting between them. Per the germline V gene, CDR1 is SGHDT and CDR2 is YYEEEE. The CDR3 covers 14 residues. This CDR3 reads CASSPAGMNTEAFF. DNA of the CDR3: TGTGCCAGCAGCCCCGCGGGGATGAACACTGAAGCTTTCTTT.

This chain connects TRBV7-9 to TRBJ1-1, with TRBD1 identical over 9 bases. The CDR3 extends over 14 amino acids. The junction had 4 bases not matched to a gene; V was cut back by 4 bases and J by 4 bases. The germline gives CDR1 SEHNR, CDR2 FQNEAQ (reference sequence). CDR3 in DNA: TGTGCCAGCAGCTGGGACAGGGTCGGCACTGAAGCTTTCTTT. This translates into CASSWDRVGTEAFF.

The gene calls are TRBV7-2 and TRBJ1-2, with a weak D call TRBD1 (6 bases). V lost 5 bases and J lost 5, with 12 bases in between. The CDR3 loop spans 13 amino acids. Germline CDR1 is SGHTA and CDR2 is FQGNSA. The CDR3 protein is CASSTRQDYGYTF. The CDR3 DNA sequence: TGTGCCAGCAGCACCCGACAGGATTATGGCTACACCTTC.

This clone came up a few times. The CDR3 sequence: CASSVGAGPRETQYF. CDR3 in DNA: TGTGCCAGCAGCGTAGGGGCGGGGCCGAGGGAGACCCAGTACTTC. V is TRBV9 and J is TRBJ2-5, with a tentative D call TRBD2 (6 bases). V lost 0 bases and J 5 bases, leaving 14 bases between the germline ends. CDR3 length: 15 residues. Looked up from germline, CDR1 is SGDLS and CDR2 is YYNGEE.

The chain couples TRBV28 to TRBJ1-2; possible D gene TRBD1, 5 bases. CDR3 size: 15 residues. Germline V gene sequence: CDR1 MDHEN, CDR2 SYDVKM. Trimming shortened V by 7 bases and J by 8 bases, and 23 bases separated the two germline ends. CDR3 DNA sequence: TGTGCCAGCACCCGGTGGGGGGAGCGACGAGAAGGCTACACCTTC. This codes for CASTRWGERREGYTF.

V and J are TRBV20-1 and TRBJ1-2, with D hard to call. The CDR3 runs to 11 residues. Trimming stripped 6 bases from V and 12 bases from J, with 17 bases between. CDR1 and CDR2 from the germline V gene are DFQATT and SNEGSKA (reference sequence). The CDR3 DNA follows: TGCAGTGCCGTGAGAGACATCGATCACACCTTC. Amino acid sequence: CSAVRDIDHTF.

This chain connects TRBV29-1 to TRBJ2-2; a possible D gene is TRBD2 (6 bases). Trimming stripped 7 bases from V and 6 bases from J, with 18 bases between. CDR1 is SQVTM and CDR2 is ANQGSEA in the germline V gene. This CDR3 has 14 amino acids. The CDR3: CSGRGWGGAGELFF. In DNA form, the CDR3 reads TGCAGCGGCCGCGGCTGGGGAGGAGCCGGGGAGCTGTTTTTT.

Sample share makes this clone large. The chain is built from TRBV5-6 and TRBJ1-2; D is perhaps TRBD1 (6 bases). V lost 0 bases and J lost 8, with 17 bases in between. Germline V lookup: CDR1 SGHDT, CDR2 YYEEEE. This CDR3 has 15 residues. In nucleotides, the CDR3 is TGTGCCAGCAGCTTGGCTTGGGACACCTACACCGGCTACACCTTC. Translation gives CASSLAWDTYTGYTF.

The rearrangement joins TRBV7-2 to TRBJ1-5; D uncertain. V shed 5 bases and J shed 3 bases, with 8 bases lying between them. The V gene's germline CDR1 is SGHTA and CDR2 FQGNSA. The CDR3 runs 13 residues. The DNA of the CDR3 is TGTGCCAGCAGCGGCCGGGACAATCAGCCCCAGCATTTT. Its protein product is CASSGRDNQPQHF. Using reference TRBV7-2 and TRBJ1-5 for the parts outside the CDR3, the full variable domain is GAGVSQSPSNKVTEKGKDVELRCDPISGHTALYWYRQSLGQGLEFLIYFQGNSAPDKSGLPSDRFSAERTGGSVSTLTIQRTQQEDSAVYLCASSGRDNQPQHFGDGTRLSIL.

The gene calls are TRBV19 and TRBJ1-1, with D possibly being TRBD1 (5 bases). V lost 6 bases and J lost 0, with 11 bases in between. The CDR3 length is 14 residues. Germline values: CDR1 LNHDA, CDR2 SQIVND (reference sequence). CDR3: CASRMGLLNTEAFF. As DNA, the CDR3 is TGTGCCAGTAGGATGGGACTGCTGAACACTGAAGCTTTCTTT.

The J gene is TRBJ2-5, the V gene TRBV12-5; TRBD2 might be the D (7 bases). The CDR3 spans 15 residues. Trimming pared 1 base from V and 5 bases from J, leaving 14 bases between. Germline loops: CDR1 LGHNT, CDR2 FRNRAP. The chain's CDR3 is CASGLEQGLTETQYF. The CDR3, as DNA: TGTGCTAGTGGTTTGGAACAGGGACTAACGGAGACCCAGTACTTC.

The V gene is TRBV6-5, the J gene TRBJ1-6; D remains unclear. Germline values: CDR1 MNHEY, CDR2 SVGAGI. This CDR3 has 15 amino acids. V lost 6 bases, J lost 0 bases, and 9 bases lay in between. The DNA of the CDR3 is TGTGCCAGCAGCCCGGTCGCCTCCTATAATTCACCCCTCCACTTT. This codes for CASSPVASYNSPLHF.

DNA for the CDR3: TGTGCCAGCAGCCTTCTGAGCTCTGGAAACACCATATATTTT. Protein product: CASSLLSSGNTIYF. The chain joins TRBV6-6 to TRBJ1-3, with no clear D. Germline V lookup: CDR1 MNHNY, CDR2 SVGAGI (reference sequence). V lost 6 bases, J lost 0 bases, and 9 bases lay in between. This CDR3 contains 14 residues.

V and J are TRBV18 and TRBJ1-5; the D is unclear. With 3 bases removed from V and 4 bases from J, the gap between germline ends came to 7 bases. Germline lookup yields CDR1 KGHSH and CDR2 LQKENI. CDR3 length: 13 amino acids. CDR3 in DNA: TGTGCCAGCTCACCTAACGGGAATCAGCCCCAGCATTTT. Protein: CASSPNGNQPQHF.

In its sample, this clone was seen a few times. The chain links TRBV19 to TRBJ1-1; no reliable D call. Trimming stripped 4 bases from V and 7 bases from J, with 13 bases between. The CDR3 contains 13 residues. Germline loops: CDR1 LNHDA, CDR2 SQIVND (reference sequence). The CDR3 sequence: CASSRRGWIEAFF. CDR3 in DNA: TGTGCCAGTAGTAGGAGAGGGTGGATTGAAGCTTTCTTT.

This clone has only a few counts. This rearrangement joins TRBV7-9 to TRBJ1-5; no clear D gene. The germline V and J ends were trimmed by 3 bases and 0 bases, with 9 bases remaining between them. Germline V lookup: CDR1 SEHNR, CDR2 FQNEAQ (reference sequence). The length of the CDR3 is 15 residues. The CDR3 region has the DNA TGTGCCAGCAGCTTGTCAGGTTCTAGCAATCAGCCCCAGCATTTT. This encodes CASSLSGSSNQPQHF.

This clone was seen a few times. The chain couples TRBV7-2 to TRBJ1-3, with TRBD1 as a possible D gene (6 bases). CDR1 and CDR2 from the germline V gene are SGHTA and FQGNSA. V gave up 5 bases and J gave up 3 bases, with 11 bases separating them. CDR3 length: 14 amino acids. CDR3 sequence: CASSPRTDGNTIYF. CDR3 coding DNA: TGTGCCAGCAGCCCCAGGACAGATGGAAACACCATATATTTT.

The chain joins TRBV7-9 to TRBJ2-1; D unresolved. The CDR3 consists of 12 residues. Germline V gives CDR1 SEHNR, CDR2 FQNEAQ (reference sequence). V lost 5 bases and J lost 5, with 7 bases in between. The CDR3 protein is CASSPYDNEQFF. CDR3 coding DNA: TGTGCCAGCAGCCCCTACGACAATGAGCAGTTCTTC.

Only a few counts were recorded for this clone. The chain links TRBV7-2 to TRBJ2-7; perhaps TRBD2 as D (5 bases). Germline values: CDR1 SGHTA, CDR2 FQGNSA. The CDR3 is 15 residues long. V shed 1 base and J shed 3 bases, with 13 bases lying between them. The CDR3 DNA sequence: TGTGCCAGCAGCTTAGTTGGCACCGCGGGCTACGAGCAGTACTTC. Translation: CASSLVGTAGYEQYF.

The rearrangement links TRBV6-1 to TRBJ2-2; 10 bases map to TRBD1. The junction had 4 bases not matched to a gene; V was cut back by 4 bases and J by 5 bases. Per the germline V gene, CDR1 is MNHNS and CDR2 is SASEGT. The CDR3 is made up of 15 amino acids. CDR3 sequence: CASSAPGQGTGELFF. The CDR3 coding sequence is TGTGCCAGCAGTGCACCGGGACAGGGGACCGGGGAGCTGTTTTTT.

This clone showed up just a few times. The CDR3 loop is CASIAGGSYNEQFF. The CDR3 nucleotides are TGTGCCAGCATTGCGGGGGGCTCCTACAATGAGCAGTTCTTC. This chain joins TRBV28 and TRBJ2-1; TRBD2 agrees at 8 bases. From germline, CDR1 is MDHEN and CDR2 SYDVKM. The CDR3 covers 14 residues. Trimming at V came to 7 bases and at J to 0 bases, leaving 2 bases not matched to a gene.

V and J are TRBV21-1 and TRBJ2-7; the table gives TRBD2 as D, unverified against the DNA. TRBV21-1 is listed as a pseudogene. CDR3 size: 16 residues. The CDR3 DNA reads TGTGCCAGCAGCAAAGATTTCGCGAAGCGGGGGTACGAGCAGTACGTC. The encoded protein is CASSKDFAKRGYEQYV.